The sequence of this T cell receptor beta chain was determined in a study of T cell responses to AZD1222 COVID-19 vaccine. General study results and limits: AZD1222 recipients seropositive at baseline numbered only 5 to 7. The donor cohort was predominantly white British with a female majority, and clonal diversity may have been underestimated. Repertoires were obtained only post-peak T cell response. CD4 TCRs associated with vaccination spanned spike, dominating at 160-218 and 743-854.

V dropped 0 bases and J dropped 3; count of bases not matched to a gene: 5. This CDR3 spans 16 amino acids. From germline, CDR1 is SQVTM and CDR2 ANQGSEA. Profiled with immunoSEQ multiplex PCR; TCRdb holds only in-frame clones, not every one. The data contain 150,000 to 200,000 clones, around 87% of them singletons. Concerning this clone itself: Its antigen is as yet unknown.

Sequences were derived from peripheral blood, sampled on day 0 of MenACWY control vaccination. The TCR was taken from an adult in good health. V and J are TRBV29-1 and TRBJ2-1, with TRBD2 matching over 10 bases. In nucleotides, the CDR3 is TGCAGCGTTGAAGAAGCGGGAGGGCCAAACTACAATGAGCAGTTCTTC. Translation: CSVEEAGGPNYNEQFF.